The table lists the clone carrying this T cell receptor beta chain with a few counts. One entry per CDR3 protein results from TCRdb running MiXCR on the RT-PCR reads. The sample includes about 680,000 distinct CDR3 sequences, more than 13% of them seen just once. Looked up from germline, CDR1 is SGHRS and CDR2 is YFSETQ. The V and J ends lost 0 bases and 6 bases, in that order; junction bases with no gene match: 6. CDR3 length equals 16 residues. This TCR came from a female donor in good health, serving as a healthy control. The sequencing input was memory CD4+ T cells from blood. The V gene is TRBV5-1, the J gene TRBJ2-1; 10 nucleotides agree with TRBD2. In DNA, the CDR3 is TGCGCCAGCAGCTTGGCCCCGACTAGCGGGCCCAATGAGCAGTTCTTC. Its translation: CASSLAPTSGPNEQFF.